These 25 T cell receptor beta chains share one sample of origin, sequenced in a study of graft-versus-host responses after intestinal transplantation. Sequencing used immunoSEQ multiplex PCR; TCRdb keeps in-frame clones, though not all of them. This table has about 18,000 clones, around 39% appearing once. The starting material was alloreactive CD4+ T cells from a mixed lymphocyte reaction culture, obtained before intestinal transplant. This sample's subset: CFSE-low proliferating T cells sorted from approximately 6-day pre-transplant mixed lymphocyte reaction (GvH or HvG direction). These receptors all come from a human patient who received an intestinal transplant.

The V gene is TRBV7-3, the J gene TRBJ1-1; 7 bases are a match to TRBD1. J was trimmed by 2 bases and V by 2 bases; bases with no gene match: 5. CDR1 is SGHTA, CDR2 FQGTGA, per germline. The CDR3 runs to 15 residues. CDR3 in DNA: TGTGCCAGCAGCTTAGCCGGGACAGCCAACACTGAAGCTTTCTTT. Protein: CASSLAGTANTEAFF.

The chain joins TRBV18 to TRBJ2-5; the D gene is possibly TRBD1 (6 bases). The CDR3 extends over 16 amino acids. CDR1 is KGHSH, CDR2 LQKENI, per germline. Trimming shortened V by 0 bases and J by 7 bases, and 18 bases separated the two germline ends. Written as DNA, the CDR3 is TGTGCCAGCTCACCACCGGAACAGGGCCATTCGGGGACCCAGTACTTC. Translating gives CASSPPEQGHSGTQYF.

This clone came up a few times. The chain joins TRBV9 to TRBJ1-1, with TRBD1 identical over 7 bases. This CDR3 contains 18 residues. Germline trimming cut 0 bases from V and 1 base from J; bases unmatched to any gene: 12. Germline values: CDR1 SGDLS, CDR2 YYNGEE. CDR3 coding DNA: TGTGCCAGCAGCGTAGGCCCCGGGAACAGGGGCGGGAACACTGAAGCTTTCTTT. It translates to CASSVGPGNRGGNTEAFF.

The V and J genes are TRBV11-2 and TRBJ1-6, with 8 bases matching TRBD1. CDR1 is SGHAT and CDR2 is FQNNGV in the germline V gene. This CDR3 has 15 residues. Trimming took 5 bases from V and 10 from J; bases not matched to a gene: 10. The CDR3 reads CASSPRQGLGSPLHF. The CDR3 nucleotides read TGTGCCAGCAGCCCCCGACAGGGGTTAGGATCACCCCTCCACTTT.

This clone ranks as medium-sized. CDR3 sequence (DNA): TGTGCCAGCAGCTTAGAGTCCGGTAATCAGCCCCAGCATTTT. Residues: CASSLESGNQPQHF. The chain couples TRBV7-9 to TRBJ1-5; no clear D. Trimming cost V 1 base and J 4 bases, with 8 bases left between them. Germline V gene sequence: CDR1 SEHNR, CDR2 FQNEAQ (reference sequence). This CDR3 contains 14 residues.

V usage is TRBV2 and J usage is TRBJ2-3; no clear D. Germline CDR1 is SNHLY and CDR2 is FYNNEI. Trimming stripped 10 bases from V and 6 bases from J, with 14 bases between. This CDR3 is 12 amino acids long. Here the CDR3 reads CATNPRRDTQYF. The CDR3 coding sequence is TGTGCCACCAACCCCCGACGTGATACGCAGTATTTT.

The chain joins TRBV25-1 to TRBJ2-7; D might be TRBD1 (5 bases). Germline lookup yields CDR1 MGHDK and CDR2 SYGVNS. The CDR3 spans 15 residues. The V end lost 4 bases, the J end lost 2 bases, and 15 bases lay between the germline ends. CDR3 sequence reads: CASSASTVIPYEQYF. The CDR3 nucleotides are TGTGCCAGCAGTGCCTCGACAGTCATTCCCTACGAGCAGTACTTC.

This chain connects TRBV5-1 to TRBJ2-3, with a possible D match to TRBD2 (6 bases). V lost 0 bases to trimming and J lost 4 bases, with 15 bases between them. The germline V gene encodes CDR1 SGHRS and CDR2 YFSETQ. The CDR3 has 16 residues. The CDR3: CASSLGSVPSADTQYF. CDR3 DNA: TGCGCCAGCAGCTTGGGTTCCGTACCTAGCGCAGATACGCAGTATTTT.

The chain combines TRBV18 with TRBJ1-1, with 7 bases fitting TRBD1. The CDR3 is 13 residues long. Germline CDR1 is KGHSH and CDR2 is LQKENI. J gave up 6 bases and V 3 bases, and 4 bases lay outside the gene matches. The CDR3 spells CASSPKGTAEAFF. CDR3 nucleotides: TGTGCCAGCTCACCCAAAGGGACAGCTGAAGCTTTCTTT.

This clone occurred a few times. This chain uses TRBV15 with TRBJ2-2; D not resolved. The CDR3 sequence is 16 residues long. V was clipped by 3 bases and J by 5 bases, with 16 bases between them. Per germline, CDR1 LNHNV and CDR2 YYDKDF (reference sequence). The CDR3 loop is CATSRKPTVLTGELFF. In nucleotides, the CDR3 is TGTGCCACCAGCAGGAAACCGACCGTATTAACCGGGGAGCTGTTTTTT.

This chain connects TRBV5-6 to TRBJ1-6; D unresolved. This CDR3 has 15 residues. V was clipped by 1 base and J by 10 bases, with 15 bases between them. Looked up from germline, CDR1 is SGHDT and CDR2 is YYEEEE. In nucleotides, the CDR3 is TGTGCCAGCAGCTTGTCCGGGAGCGTAGTATCACCCCTCCACTTT. It specifies CASSLSGSVVSPLHF. Full variable domain (rest looked up from reference TRBV5-6 and TRBJ1-6): DAGVTQSPTHLIKTRGQQVTLRCSPKSGHDTVSWYQQALGQGPQFIFQYYEEEERQRGNFPDRFSGHQFPNYSSELNVNALLLGDSALYLCASSLSGSVVSPLHFGNGTRLTVT.

The J gene is TRBJ2-5, the V gene TRBV5-5; D possibly corresponds to TRBD2 (6 bases). The length of the CDR3 is 16 residues. The germline CDR1 and CDR2 sequences are SGHKS and YYEKEE (reference sequence). Trimming removed 0 bases from V and 5 bases from J, with 17 bases in between. For the CDR3, the DNA is TGTGCCAGCAGCTTGGGGGGGGTCAGGGTGGTCGAGACCCAGTACTTC. As protein: CASSLGGVRVVETQYF.

This chain links TRBV11-3 with TRBJ1-6; possibly TRBD1 for D (5 bases). Trimming took off 5 bases at V and 10 bases at J, with 21 bases between the two ends. From germline, CDR1 is SGHNT and CDR2 YENEEA. The CDR3 runs 16 residues. CDR3 coding DNA: TGTGCCAGCAGCCCCTCCGGGGGAAGGTGGCGGTCACCCCTCCACTTT. Its translation is CASSPSGGRWRSPLHF.

The V gene is TRBV7-7, the J gene TRBJ2-2; no reliable D call. Deletions cut 5 bases from V and 4 bases from J, with 14 bases between. This CDR3 contains 15 residues. In germline, CDR1 is SSHAT, CDR2 FNYEAQ (reference sequence). CDR3: CASSMNQASTGELFF. The CDR3 DNA is TGTGCCAGCAGCATGAATCAGGCCTCCACCGGGGAGCTGTTTTTT.

This clone has more than one count but fewer than ten. The V gene is TRBV19, the J gene TRBJ2-2; 8 bases are a match to TRBD1. The J segment lost 5 bases and the V segment lost 3 bases, leaving 5 bases of the junction unmatched. This CDR3 has 15 amino acids. Germline lookup yields CDR1 LNHDA and CDR2 SQIVND (reference sequence). CDR3: CASSIGTGGTGELFF. Written as DNA, the CDR3 is TGTGCCAGTAGTATCGGGACAGGAGGAACCGGGGAGCTGTTTTTT.

This chain joins TRBV6-5 and TRBJ1-5; a weak D match, TRBD1 (5 bases). CDR3 length: 14 residues. Between the trimmed V and J ends, which lost 8 bases and 3 bases, there was a span of 14 bases. Germline V gene sequence: CDR1 MNHEY, CDR2 SVGAGI. The CDR3, as DNA: TGTGCCAGCGGTTTACAGGAGATCAATCAGCCCCAGCATTTT. Translated, it gives CASGLQEINQPQHF.

This chain links TRBV19 with TRBJ1-1; D not certain. The V end lost 9 bases, the J end lost 1 base, and 9 bases lay between the germline ends. Per the germline V gene, CDR1 is LNHDA and CDR2 is SQIVND (reference sequence). This CDR3 region has 12 residues. The CDR3 nucleotides read TGTGCCAGCCGGTACCCGAACACTGAAGCTTTCTTT. It translates to CASRYPNTEAFF.

V gene TRBV7-8 combines with J gene TRBJ1-5; no reliable D call. The V end was cut by 0 bases, the J end by 7 bases, with 7 bases between. Germline V lookup: CDR1 SGHVS, CDR2 FQNEAQ. This CDR3 is 13 amino acids long. The CDR3 here is CASSLAPPQPQHF. The CDR3 bases are TGTGCCAGCAGCTTAGCGCCTCCACAGCCCCAGCATTTT.

V usage is TRBV18 and J usage is TRBJ2-5; D unresolved. This CDR3 contains 11 residues. Per the germline V gene, CDR1 is KGHSH and CDR2 is LQKENI. V was clipped by 4 bases and J by 3 bases, with 3 bases between them. CDR3 protein: CASSQKETQYF. CDR3 DNA: TGTGCCAGCTCACAGAAAGAGACCCAGTACTTC.

The J gene is TRBJ2-7, the V gene TRBV6-4; TRBD1 matches 9 bases. The ends lost 3 bases at V and 5 bases at J; junction bases unmatched: 8. The CDR3 is made up of 15 amino acids. CDR1 and CDR2 (germline): MRHNA, SNTAGT. The CDR3 nucleotides are TGTGCCAGCAGTGATCGGACAGGGGACGGCCACGAGCAGTACTTC. Protein sequence: CASSDRTGDGHEQYF.

The count of this clone is one. The CDR3 reads CASSLWSTNQPQHF. The CDR3 coding sequence is TGTGCCAGCAGCTTATGGTCTACGAATCAGCCCCAGCATTTT. The chain employs TRBV7-8 and TRBJ1-5; no clear D gene. CDR1 is SGHVS, CDR2 FQNEAQ, per germline. CDR3 length: 14 residues. V was cut by 2 bases and J by 4 bases, with 9 bases left in between.

This clone was counted a few times. J is TRBJ2-1 and V is TRBV5-1; TRBD2 agrees at 10 bases. The CDR3 length is 15 residues. Trimming took 2 bases from V and 5 from J; bases not matched to a gene: 4. Looked up from germline, CDR1 is SGHRS and CDR2 is YFSETQ. The CDR3: CASSFAAGGDNEQFF. The CDR3 DNA reads TGCGCCAGCAGCTTTGCAGCGGGGGGGGACAATGAGCAGTTCTTC.

J is TRBJ2-7 and V is TRBV5-1, with D possibly being TRBD2 (9 bases). Trimming cost V 4 bases and J 2 bases, with 28 bases left between them. This CDR3 contains 19 residues. The germline gives CDR1 SGHRS, CDR2 YFSETQ. The CDR3 sequence: CASSARGQGGGGETYEQYF. The CDR3 bases are TGCGCCAGCAGCGCTCGAGGACAGGGAGGCGGGGGGGAAACCTACGAGCAGTACTTC.

The chain carries TRBV19 and TRBJ1-1; TRBD1 might be the D (6 bases). Germline CDR1 and CDR2: LNHDA and SQIVND (reference sequence). The CDR3 loop spans 14 amino acids. V was cut by 5 bases and J by 1 base, with 11 bases left in between. The CDR3 here is CASSPRTANTEAFF. Written as DNA, the CDR3 is TGTGCCAGTAGTCCTCGGACAGCGAACACTGAAGCTTTCTTT.

The table lists this clone with a few counts. The V gene is TRBV5-1, the J gene TRBJ2-5; D uncertain. V gave up 0 bases and J gave up 5 bases, with 11 bases separating them. The CDR3 is 14 residues long. The germline V gene has CDR1 SGHRS and CDR2 YFSETQ. This chain's CDR3 is CASSLARRVETQYF. CDR3 nucleotide sequence: TGCGCCAGCAGCTTGGCCCGTAGGGTCGAGACCCAGTACTTC.